This T cell receptor beta chain was found in a study of cytotoxic CD8 clonotypes in ibrutinib-treated CLL. On the study more broadly: Partial responses totalled about 24 and complete responses 2; after median roughly 64 months, around 14 remained remitted and roughly twelve progressed. Response samples followed a median 12 months of treatment, range 6 to 36. General observations from the study: Public clonotypes occurred uncommonly; on treatment, they contracted or remained stable. Clonality increased with ibrutinib response but returned toward baseline at progression.

Germline loops: CDR1 SGHVS, CDR2 FNYEAQ. This CDR3 is 12 amino acids long. V was cut by 6 bases and J by 5 bases, with 10 bases left in between. Using immunoSEQ multiplex PCR, the repertoire was profiled, and TCRdb retains in-frame clones only, with some absent. The data contain about 68,000 clones, about two thirds of them singletons. Details on this clone: The antigen remains undetermined.

This sequence was found in a human donor with chronic lymphocytic leukemia. V gene TRBV7-6 combines with J gene TRBJ1-2, with D possibly TRBD1 on 5 matching bases. This sample comprised PBMCs, obtained after 12 months of ibrutinib treatment. CDR3 in amino acids: CASRAGTYGYTF. The CDR3 DNA reads TGTGCCAGCAGGGCCGGGACTTATGGCTACACCTTC.